The TCR beta chain under discussion was sequenced for a study of blood T cell repertoires in COVID-19. Study at large: Sites across the United States, Italy and Spain contributed samples from acute and convalescent COVID-19. PBMCs, B-cell-depleted T cells, or T cells were the source of the cDNA or gDNA that made up the material.

As processed by the authors: Amplified reference gene primers provided the basis for estimating nucleated cell counts. The protocol was immunoSEQ multiplex PCR, while the TCRdb copy is restricted to in-frame clones and leaves out a portion. V and J calls and clone size are as listed in that table; D and trimming were resolved from the DNA. The sample holds 20,000 to 25,000 clones, approximately 90% seen once. The material sequenced was peripheral blood. This clonotype was sampled from a human donor with active COVID-19. The donor label of this sample is uncertain.

The CDR3 DNA is TGTGCCAGCAGTACCCGAATAGACAGGGGGGTCTCCTACGAGCAGTACTTC. Its protein product is CASSTRIDRGVSYEQYF. V usage is TRBV28 and J usage is TRBJ2-7; 9 bases map to TRBD1. J lost 0 bases, V lost 5 bases, and 11 bases had no gene match. In germline, CDR1 is MDHEN, CDR2 SYDVKM. This CDR3 is 17 amino acids long.